This TCR beta chain was identified during a study of blood T cell repertoires in COVID-19 (dated by TCRdb to 2018 to 2021). About the study as a whole: Samples covering the acute and convalescent phases of COVID-19 were provided by collaborators in the United States, Italy and Spain. The sample metadata nearly always contained a de-identified subject ID, COVID-19 status, age in years and sex. The material from the prospective study consisted of cDNA or gDNA derived from T cells, B-cell-depleted T cells, or PBMCs. Samples came from the ongoing ImmuneRACE study (first 160 participants) plus 1,254 subjects from 6 global collaborators. Where available, HLA class I and class II types were obtained from metadata supplied by the sample provider rather than from assay-based typing. Deeply sampled blood TCRbeta repertoires from subjects exposed to, actively infected with, or recovered from COVID-19 were included in the dataset. A freely available public database, intended as a resource for researchers studying the immune response to SARS-CoV-2, is where the repertoires were released. Overall study outcomes, separate from this receptor: The quantity of clinical and demographic metadata differed by source and by participant and was supplied without curation.

CDR1 and CDR2, looked up from the germline V gene (reference sequence), are GTSNPN and SVGIG. Trimming removed 3 bases from V and 0 bases from J, leaving 9 bases between the germline ends. CDR3 length: 14 amino acids, cysteine to phenylalanine. CDR3 DNA only is kept here, 42 bases in frame from base 1. TCRbeta CDR3 regions were amplified from genomic DNA using the immunoSEQ Assay, a bias-controlled multiplex PCR. As for the original processing: The number of nucleated cells in each sample was estimated by amplification of reference gene primers within the assay. To quantify the absolute abundance of each unique TCRbeta CDR3 rearrangement, sequence reads were collapsed and filtered. For each sample, productive Simpson clonality was calculated as the square root of Simpson's diversity index across productive rearrangements. TCRdb took over this immuneACCESS table, retaining in-frame rearrangements with V and J assigned. Such tables are incomplete; in checked studies, under half of the missing clones stem from an unresolved V gene, and the remainder is unexplained. V and J calls and clone size are given by that table; D and trimming were obtained from the DNA. The table for this sample lists some 97,000 clones; over 75% of them were counted only once. The ten largest clones take up about 1.8% of the sample.

Each collaborating institution followed its own protocols to collect whole blood in K2EDTA tubes. Collaborator samples were shipped for TCRbeta analysis as frozen whole blood, isolated PBMCs, or DNA extracted from either sample type. On this clone: No antigen is known for it. Qualities for individual bases were not recorded, and no much larger clone is one base off.

The sequence links TRBV30 to TRBJ1-5; tentative D gene TRBD1, with 5 bases matching. Sequencing was carried out using peripheral blood. The TCR was taken from a man aged 60 to 75 with acute or convalescent COVID-19. The CDR3 region: CAWSQGYSNQPQHF. The bases read TGTGCCTGGAGCCAGGGTTATAGCAATCAGCCCCAGCATTTT.